This entry lists 12 T cell receptor beta chains sequenced from one sample in a study of T cell clonality in common variable immunodeficiency. Data came from immunoSEQ multiplex PCR; TCRdb stores just in-frame clones and leaves some out. The data list tens of thousands of clones, none observed once; about 1.7% falls to the top ten. Sequencing was performed on peripheral blood mononuclear cells. The receptor set was obtained from a person aged 18 to 70 in good health.

This clone was seen ten or more times. The read halts 3 residues ahead of the CDR3 end, with the missing end drawn from the germline J gene. The chain joins TRBV6-1 to TRBJ1-1; D uncertain. Germline loops: CDR1 MNHNS, CDR2 SASEGT. V gave up 4 bases and J gave up 4 bases, with 16 bases separating them. The CDR3 is 15 residues long. This CDR3 is CASSAPTDSSTEAFF. CDR3 bases read: TGTGCCAGCAGTGCACCGACTGATTCGAGCACTGAA.

This clone was detected many times. The CDR3 DNA, read in part, is TGCGCCAGCAGCACCGACCGAAGGGACATT. It codes for CASSTDRRDI. The whole CDR3 protein reads CASSTDRRDIQYF. The chain links TRBV5-1 to TRBJ2-4; D is unclear. The CDR3 end falls 3 residues outside the read, so it is completed with the germline J gene. CDR3 length: 13 residues. Trimming cost V 4 bases and J 8 bases, with 13 bases left between them. From germline, CDR1 is SGHRS and CDR2 YFSETQ.

This clone was seen ten or more times. The DNA read from the CDR3 is TGCGCCAGCAGTCACGGTATAGGGGAG. This codes for CASSHGIGE. In full, the CDR3 is CASSHGIGELFF. The V call is TRBV10-1, the J call TRBJ2-2; D gene unclear. The missing CDR3 end, 3 residues past where the read stops, is filled in from the germline J gene. Germline CDR1 and CDR2: WNHNN and SYGVQD (reference sequence). Trimming removed 5 bases at V and 8 bases at J, with 9 bases between. The CDR3 sequence is 12 residues long.

This clone was found many times. Read coverage stops 3 residues before the CDR3 terminus; the germline J gene supplies the remainder. This chain links TRBV5-1 with TRBJ1-4; D may be TRBD1 (6 bases). The CDR3 is made up of 13 amino acids. V lost 5 bases to trimming and J lost 5 bases, with 10 bases between them. Looked up from germline, CDR1 is SGHRS and CDR2 is YFSETQ. The sequenced CDR3 bases are TGCGCCAGCAGACAGGGCGCAAATGAAAAA. Translation: CASRQGANEK. The entire CDR3 reads CASRQGANEKLFF.

The sample holds a few counts of this clone. The read falls 3 residues short of the CDR3 end, and the missing part is taken from the germline J gene. The chain is built from TRBV27 and TRBJ2-7; no reliable D call. The germline V gene has CDR1 MNHEY and CDR2 SMNVEV (reference sequence). Trimming cost V 4 bases and J 2 bases, with 3 bases left between them. The CDR3 has 11 amino acids. The part of the CDR3 DNA that was read is TGTGCCAGCAGTTCTCCCTACGAG. This codes for CASSSPYE. The complete CDR3 reads CASSSPYEQYF.

This clone came up many times. The missing CDR3 end, 3 residues past where the read stops, is filled in from the germline J gene. This chain uses TRBV18 with TRBJ1-3; 11 bases match TRBD1. Germline V CDR1 and CDR2: KGHSH, LQKENI. The CDR3 totals 15 residues. V shed 3 bases and J 4 bases; nucleotides not matched to a gene: 2. This CDR3 reads CASSPGQGAGNTIYF. The CDR3 DNA, read in part, is TGTGCCAGCTCACCCGGACAGGGGGCAGGAAACACC.

This clone was seen at least ten times. The read ends 3 residues shy of where the CDR3 ends; the end is completed using the germline J gene. This chain joins TRBV18 and TRBJ1-3, with 7 bases fitting TRBD1. Germline lookup yields CDR1 KGHSH and CDR2 LQKENI. V was pared by 4 bases and J by 4 bases, with 7 bases of the junction left unmatched. The CDR3 runs 15 residues. The DNA read from the CDR3 is TGTGCCAGCTCACTCGGGACAGCGTCGGGAAACACC. Amino acids: CASSLGTASGNT. The whole CDR3 sequence reads CASSLGTASGNTIYF. Together with reference TRBV18 and TRBJ1-3, the CDR3 gives the full variable domain: NAGVMQNPRHLVRRRGQEARLRCSPMKGHSHVYWYRQLPEEGLKFMVYLQKENIIDESGMPKERFSAEFPKEGPSILRIQQVVRGDSAAYFCASSLGTASGNTIYFGEGSWLTVV.

This clone was counted ten times or more. CDR3 amino acids: CASRGTIDAFF. The part of the CDR3 DNA that was read is TGCGCCAGCAGGGGCACAATCGAT. The chain couples TRBV5-1 to TRBJ1-1; no firm D call. The read ends 3 residues early relative to the CDR3; the germline J gene fills the gap. The CDR3 sequence is 11 residues long. Germline CDR1 reads SGHRS; CDR2 reads YFSETQ.

This clone was seen repeatedly, ten times or more. The read terminates 3 residues ahead of where the CDR3 ends, so the germline J gene completes it. The chain carries TRBV2 and TRBJ2-3; 7 bases are shared with TRBD2. Germline V gives CDR1 SNHLY, CDR2 FYNNEI. The CDR3 runs to 15 residues. V trimming: 6 bases; J trimming: 4 bases; junction bases outside the gene matches: 10. The DNA read from the CDR3 is TGTGCCAGCAGAAAAACTAGCGAACCTCCAGATACG. It is translated as CASRKTSEPPDT. The whole CDR3 sequence reads CASRKTSEPPDTQYF.

This clone appeared many times. The read finishes 3 residues shy of the CDR3 end, and the germline J gene is used to complete it. V gene TRBV4-2 combines with J gene TRBJ1-1; D is possibly TRBD1 (5 bases). Germline CDR1 and CDR2: LGHNA and YNFKEQ. This CDR3 is 17 amino acids long. V lost 1 base, J lost 1 base, and 16 bases lay in between. CDR3 DNA, as far as it was read: TGTGCCAGCAGCCAAGGCGGGGGGATAATCCCGAACACTGAA. Its translation: CASSQGGGIIPNTE. The entire CDR3 sequence reads CASSQGGGIIPNTEAFF.

This clone has at least ten counts. The missing CDR3 end, 3 residues past where the read stops, is filled in from the germline J gene. The rearrangement links TRBV5-1 to TRBJ2-7, with 7 bases matching TRBD1. Germline V gene sequence: CDR1 SGHRS, CDR2 YFSETQ. V lost 7 bases to trimming and J lost 1 base; unmatched junction nucleotides: 8. The CDR3 has 14 residues. The CDR3 region is CASEKEGQSYEQYF. The sequenced CDR3 bases are TGCGCCAGCGAAAAAGAGGGACAGTCCTACGAG.

This clone came up many times. Sequencing ends 3 residues short of the CDR3 end; the germline J gene provides the rest. The chain links TRBV9 to TRBJ2-1; possibly TRBD1 for D (5 bases). Germline CDR1 reads SGDLS; CDR2 reads YYNGEE. There are 17 residues in the CDR3. Trimming took off 4 bases at V and 0 bases at J, with 17 bases between the two ends. This chain's CDR3 is CASSPRQLPSSYNEQFF. Incomplete CDR3 DNA: TGTGCCAGCAGCCCACGACAGTTACCGAGCTCCTACAATGAG.